This TCR beta chain was documented in a study of cytomegalovirus exposure and HLA in healthy donors. The CDR3 runs 15 residues. Trimming removed 0 bases from V and 4 bases from J, with 14 bases in between. Germline V gives CDR1 SGHRS, CDR2 YFSETQ. Note on this clone: No antigen is known for it.

General study results and limits: A previous analysis found most TCR beta V segments productive roughly 90% or roughly 30% of the time. The study labeled approximately 150 TCR beta chains cytomegalovirus-associated. According to a later analysis, donors in an Asian-associated ancestry cluster reportedly had fewer N-insertions than the roughly 720-donor mean. As was reported, the HLA-A and HLA-B alleles of most subjects were accurately predicted from TCR beta sequences.

With 60 Vbeta and 13 Jbeta primers, the PCR was carried out. Clones were sequenced by immunoSEQ multiplex PCR, and TCRdb holds only the in-frame ones, with some missing. This sample has approximately 120,000 clones, with 60% to 85% found just once. Sequencing was carried out using PBMCs. The chain uses TRBV5-1 and TRBJ2-7, with a possible D match to TRBD2 (5 bases). This clonotype was obtained from a female donor in good health and CMV-seronegative. CDR3 in DNA: TGCGCCAGCAGCTTGGGAGGGCTTGGACTTTACGAGCAGTACTTC. Translation: CASSLGGLGLYEQYF. The variable domain in full, completed from reference TRBV5-1 and TRBJ2-7, reads KAGVTQTPRYLIKTRGQQVTLSCSPISGHRSVSWYQQTPGQGLQFLFEYFSETQRNKGNFPGRFSGRQFSNSRSEMNVSTLELGDSALYLCASSLGGLGLYEQYFGPGTRLTVT.